This T cell receptor beta chain was sequenced for a study of blood T cell repertoires in COVID-19. The overall study: COVID-19 samples from acute and convalescent phases originated in the United States, Italy and Spain. Sources were T cells, B-cell-depleted T cells, or PBMCs; the material itself was cDNA or gDNA.

The authors' processing: For nucleated cells, counts were estimated from reference gene primer amplification. Only in-frame clones appear in the TCRdb table, and some are missing; sequencing was by immunoSEQ multiplex PCR. V, J and clone size were drawn from that table, and D and trimming were deduced from the DNA. Among some 150,000 clones, 80% to 90% were seen once, and the ten largest hold approximately 3.5%. Of note for this clone: At one of its ends the junction is not consistent with the germline gene, which may arise from a read error.

Germline CDR1 and CDR2: SGHRS and YFSETQ. The CDR3 length is 17 residues. This sequence joins TRBV5-1 and TRBJ1-5; weak D call: TRBD1 (6 bases). The receptor was derived from a man in his 70s with acute or convalescent COVID-19. Sequencing was carried out using peripheral blood. CDR3: CASCLGAGGSFNQPQHF. CDR3 nucleotides: TGCGCCAGCTGCTTGGGGGCGGGGGGCTCGTTTAATCAGCCCCAGCATTTT.